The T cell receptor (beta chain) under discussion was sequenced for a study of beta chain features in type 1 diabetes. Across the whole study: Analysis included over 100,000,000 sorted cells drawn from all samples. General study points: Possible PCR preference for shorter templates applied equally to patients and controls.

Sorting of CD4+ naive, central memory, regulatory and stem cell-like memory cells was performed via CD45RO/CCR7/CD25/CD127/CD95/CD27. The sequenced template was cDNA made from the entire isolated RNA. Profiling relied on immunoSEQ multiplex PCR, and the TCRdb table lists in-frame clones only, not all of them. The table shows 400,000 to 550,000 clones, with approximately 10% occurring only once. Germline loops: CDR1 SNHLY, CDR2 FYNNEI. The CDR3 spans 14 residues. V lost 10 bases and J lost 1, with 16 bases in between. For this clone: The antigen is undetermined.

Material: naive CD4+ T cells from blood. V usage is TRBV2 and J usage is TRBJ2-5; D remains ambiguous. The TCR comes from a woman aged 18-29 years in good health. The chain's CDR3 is CATRATFIQETQYF. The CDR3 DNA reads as TGTGCCACCAGAGCTACTTTTATCCAAGAGACCCAGTACTTC.